This TCR beta chain emerged from a study of blood T cells in healthy people across ages. With a J-beta primer mix and a sample-barcoded 5' primer, a second PCR ran roughly 6 to 12 cycles. Each cDNA molecule was tagged by a template-switch adaptor with 12 random nucleotides. TCRdb redid the calling of the 5' RACE reads with MiXCR, one entry per CDR3 protein. The repertoire holds about 1.1 million distinct CDR3 sequences, with 30% to 40% as singletons. Study-level findings and limits: Per million T cells, TCR beta diversity dropped about linearly as age rose.

Sample donors were healthy Caucasian individuals that came from Russia, aged about 6 to 95. Each of the donors had roughly 9.7 milliliters of peripheral blood drawn into EDTA-treated Vacutainer tubes. This CDR3 contains 14 residues. CDR1 is MGHRA and CDR2 is YSYEKL in the germline V gene. On this clonotype: Its matching antigen is unknown. A junction boundary mismatches the germline segment, possibly from a read error.

Source material: blood. The receptor's source is a man between 18 and 35 years old in good health. The V gene is TRBV4-1, the J gene TRBJ1-4, with no clear D. The DNA of the CDR3 is TGCGCCAGCAGCCAAGACGCAAAGGGTGAAAAACCGTTTTTT. Protein product: CASSQDAKGEKPFF.